This T cell receptor (beta chain) was captured by sequencing in a study of molecular identifiers for immune sequencing clone quantification. Regarding the study as a whole: Clonotypes topping 20 RNA copies carried over 97% of effector molecules but under 1% of naive ones. Spike-in Jurkat TCR RNA from a single cell reportedly registered among approximately 1.1 million naive cells.

Previously described methods with listed TCR primers produced the bulk TCR libraries. MiXCR was run by TCRdb on the PCR reads, yielding one entry per CDR3 protein. This table has nearly 55,000 distinct CDR3 sequences, 35% to 40% appearing once. Deletions cut 9 bases from V and 4 bases from J, with 8 bases between. The CDR3 spans 11 residues. The germline V gene encodes CDR1 KGHDR and CDR2 SFDVKD. Turning to this clonotype: Antigen specificity is unknown. A much bigger clone sits one base away, suggesting this may be a read error.

The sequenced sample was naive CD8+ T cells from blood, with Jurkat cell RNA spiked in. Subset indicated: FACS-sorted CD8+CD4-CCR7+CD45RA+ naive T cells. V is TRBV24-1 and J is TRBJ1-1; D is unclear. This TCR derives from a human donor in good health. Some libraries in this study had Jurkat cell RNA spiked in. The CDR3 loop is CATQEGTEAFF. DNA for the CDR3: TGTGCCACCCAGGAAGGCACTGAAGCTTTCTTT.